The rows below give T cell receptor beta chains drawn from one sample of a study of blood T cell repertoires in COVID-19. Clones were read by immunoSEQ multiplex PCR, and TCRdb kept only the in-frame ones, dropping some. The table includes about 250,000 clones, about four fifths detected once. Material for sequencing was peripheral blood. These receptor sequences come from a man aged 50 to 60 with acute or convalescent COVID-19. CDR3s include the opening cysteine and the closing phenylalanine or tryptophan. A D gene is named only where the DNA matches it firmly. Only some rows state a clone size, as once, few, many or a class for expanded clones.

d_call	clone_size	v_call	j_call	cdr3_aa	cdr3_nt
TRBD1	.	TRBV11-2	TRBJ1-4	CASSPQTGTNEKLFF	TGTGCCAGCAGCCCTCAGACAGGGACTAATGAAAAACTGTTTTTT
TRBD2	.	TRBV9	TRBJ2-1	CASSPRGGTGNEQFF	TGTGCCAGCAGCCCCCGCGGGGGGACGGGCAATGAGCAGTTCTTC
.	.	TRBV25-1	TRBJ2-7	CASSEPAKSLEQYF	TGTGCCAGCAGTGAGCCAGCGAAATCATTGGAGCAGTACTTC
.	.	TRBV7-3	TRBJ1-2	CASSLTQGNYGYTF	TGTGCCAGCAGCTTAACGCAGGGGAACTATGGCTACACCTTC
TRBD2	.	TRBV7-3	TRBJ2-1	CASSASGGLQFF	TGTGCCAGCAGCGCTAGCGGGGGGTTACAGTTCTTC
TRBD1	.	TRBV19	TRBJ1-1	CASSIVTGGSNTEAFF	TGTGCCAGTAGTATCGTTACAGGGGGCTCGAACACTGAAGCTTTCTTT
.	few	TRBV20-1	TRBJ1-2	CSASPEGRVGYGYTF	TGCAGTGCTAGTCCCGAGGGGAGGGTCGGATATGGCTACACCTTC
TRBD1	.	TRBV6-5	TRBJ1-5	CASSSRQGGQPQHF	TGTGCCAGCAGCTCCAGACAGGGAGGTCAGCCCCAGCATTTT
.	.	TRBV6-5	TRBJ1-5	CASSKSTGNNQPQHF	TGTGCCAGCAGCAAGTCAACAGGGAACAATCAGCCCCAGCATTTT
.	.	TRBV25-1	TRBJ2-7	CASSEFDSVHEQYF	TGTGCCAGCAGTGAATTCGACTCGGTCCACGAGCAGTACTTC
TRBD1	few	TRBV2	TRBJ1-1	CASSEAQGADTEAFF	TGTGCCAGCAGTGAAGCGCAGGGGGCAGACACTGAAGCTTTCTTT
.	.	TRBV25-1	TRBJ2-1	CASSELAQTGRHNEQFF	TGTGCCAGCAGTGAATTAGCCCAGACAGGACGACACAATGAGCAGTTCTTC
.	.	TRBV15	TRBJ1-2	CATSRNPLDGYTF	TGTGCCACCAGCAGAAACCCTTTAGATGGCTACACCTTC
TRBD1	.	TRBV19	TRBJ1-5	CASRGQGGNQPQHF	TGTGCCAGTAGGGGACAGGGAGGAAATCAGCCCCAGCATTTT
.	.	TRBV5-1	TRBJ1-1	CASSFAGPTEAFF	TGCGCCAGCAGCTTCGCGGGTCCCACTGAAGCTTTCTTT
TRBD1	.	TRBV19	TRBJ1-6	CASSTTTGTGANSPLHF	TGTGCCAGTAGTACTACGACCGGGACAGGGGCGAATTCACCCCTCCACTTT
.	.	TRBV7-8	TRBJ2-1	CASSSGSHISYNEQFF	TGTGCCAGCAGCTCCGGGTCGCACATCTCCTACAATGAGCAGTTCTTC
TRBD2	.	TRBV2	TRBJ2-3	CASKVGLAGTDTQYF	TGTGCCAGCAAGGTAGGACTAGCGGGCACAGATACGCAGTATTTT
.	few	TRBV10-3	TRBJ2-6	CAISDPTSERGANVLTF	TGTGCCATCAGTGACCCGACTTCGGAGCGGGGGGCCAACGTCCTGACTTTC
.	.	TRBV6-1	TRBJ1-2	CASSEGRHYGYTF	TGTGCCAGCAGTGAAGGGAGACACTATGGCTACACCTTC
.	.	TRBV6-5	TRBJ1-5	CASSYESGVSNQPQHF	TGTGCCAGCAGTTACGAATCGGGGGTAAGCAATCAGCCCCAGCATTTT
.	few	TRBV4-1	TRBJ2-1	CASSRGGYNEQFF	TGCGCCAGCAGCCGCGGCGGTTACAATGAGCAGTTCTTC
.	.	TRBV4-1	TRBJ1-1	CASSQDRDTEAFF	TGCGCCAGCAGCCAAGACCGCGACACTGAAGCTTTCTTT
TRBD1	.	TRBV11-3	TRBJ1-2	CASSATGDVYGYTF	TGTGCCAGCAGCGCGACAGGGGACGTCTATGGCTACACCTTC
TRBD1	.	TRBV10-1	TRBJ2-1	CASSSGTGYNEQFF	TGCGCCAGCAGTTCCGGGACAGGGTACAATGAGCAGTTCTTC
.	.	TRBV20-1	TRBJ2-7	CSASIPSSYEQYF	TGCAGTGCTAGTATCCCCAGTTCCTACGAGCAGTACTTC
TRBD1	.	TRBV30	TRBJ1-4	CAWSRRDRGEKLFF	TGTGCCTGGAGCCGCCGGGACAGGGGTGAAAAACTGTTTTTT
.	.	TRBV5-5	TRBJ1-3	CASSNAGISGNTIYF	TGTGCCAGCAGCAACGCCGGGATCTCTGGAAACACCATATATTTT